This record concerns one T cell receptor beta chain sequence. What it recognizes is unknown. The data derive from a study of cytomegalovirus exposure and HLA in healthy donors. Study-wide background: Some 85 million unique TCRs from HLA-typed donors were held in an early data release.

Study-wide results and limits: An analysis done earlier found most TCR beta V segments productive about 87% or about 30% of the time. There were some V segments, including TRBV6-2 and TRBV6-3, excluded as indistinguishable.

Primers for the PCR totalled 60 Vbeta and 13 Jbeta. Sequenced by immunoSEQ multiplex PCR; TCRdb stores in-frame clones only, minus some. The data contain 120,000 to 150,000 clones, about three quarters of them seen just once; the ten biggest clones take up 6.8%. The CDR3 covers 13 residues. V lost 4 bases, J lost 6 bases, and 11 bases lay in between. Germline-derived CDR1 and CDR2 are SGHRS and YFSETQ. What was sequenced was PBMCs. The receptor was isolated from a middle-aged man in good health and CMV-seropositive. This chain uses TRBV5-1 with TRBJ1-3; tentatively, D is TRBD1 (6 bases). CDR3 protein: CASSHRDINTIYF. In nucleotides, the CDR3 is TGCGCCAGCAGCCACAGGGATATAAACACCATATATTTT.